Shown below are 26 T cell receptor beta chains from a single sample sequenced in a study of cytomegalovirus exposure and HLA in healthy donors. Amplification used 60 Vbeta primers and 13 Jbeta primers. Clones were sequenced by immunoSEQ multiplex PCR, and TCRdb holds only the in-frame ones, with some missing. The sample consists of roughly 120,000 clones, around three quarters of them appearing once. The specimen sequenced was PBMCs. The receptor set was obtained from a man between 18 and 29 years old in good health and CMV-seronegative.

The rearrangement joins TRBV29-1 to TRBJ1-1; 7 positions agree with TRBD1. V lost 6 bases to trimming and J lost 0 bases; unmatched junction nucleotides: 4. The CDR3 is 13 residues long. Germline V lookup: CDR1 SQVTM, CDR2 ANQGSEA. The CDR3 loop is CSVRGQMNTEAFF. CDR3 DNA: TGCAGCGTACGGGGACAGATGAACACTGAAGCTTTCTTT.

The rearrangement links TRBV28 to TRBJ2-1, with D maybe TRBD2 (6 bases). Germline V gene data show CDR1 as MDHEN and CDR2 as SYDVKM. The CDR3 runs 17 residues. V dropped 6 bases and J dropped 0 bases, with 18 bases sitting between them. This chain's CDR3 is CASRTSPGRGSYNEQFF. CDR3 DNA sequence: TGTGCCAGCAGGACCTCCCCGGGGCGGGGCTCCTACAATGAGCAGTTCTTC.

V and J are TRBV30 and TRBJ1-1; TRBD1 matches 8 bases. CDR1 is GTSNPN, CDR2 SVGIG, per germline (reference sequence). Trimming removed 3 bases from V and 2 bases from J; junction bases left unmatched: 8. CDR3 length: 15 residues. This CDR3 is CAWRQNRGSNTEAFF. The CDR3 bases are TGTGCCTGGAGGCAAAACAGGGGGAGTAACACTGAAGCTTTCTTT.

The CDR3 DNA follows: TGCAGCGCCTGGGCGACTAGCGGGACCCGCTCCTACAATGAGCAGTTCTTC. Its translation is CSAWATSGTRSYNEQFF. This chain connects TRBV29-1 to TRBJ2-1, with 11 bases fitting TRBD2. The V gene end was trimmed by 7 bases and the J gene end by 0 bases; junction bases not matched to a gene: 11. The length of the CDR3 is 17 residues. Germline CDR1 is SQVTM and CDR2 is ANQGSEA.

This clone appeared a few times. V gene TRBV28 combines with J gene TRBJ2-2; a possible D gene is TRBD2 (7 bases). This CDR3 has 19 residues. Looked up from germline, CDR1 is MDHEN and CDR2 is SYDVKM. The V gene lost 6 bases and the J gene lost 7 bases, with 30 bases spanning the gap. The DNA of the CDR3 is TGTGCCAGCAGCTCAAACCAACAGGGATTTCGGGACTACCACGGGGAGCTGTTTTTT. Translated, it gives CASSSNQQGFRDYHGELFF.

The CDR3 here is CSARASYGYTF. CDR3 in DNA: TGCAGTGCTAGAGCCAGCTATGGCTACACCTTC. The chain carries TRBV20-1 and TRBJ1-2; the D is unclear. With 1 base removed from V and 4 bases from J, the gap between germline ends came to 4 bases. Germline V gene data show CDR1 as DFQATT and CDR2 as SNEGSKA (reference sequence). The CDR3 runs to 11 residues.

The V and J genes are TRBV9 and TRBJ1-5; the D gene is possibly TRBD1 (5 bases). The CDR3 contains 14 residues. The germline V gene encodes CDR1 SGDLS and CDR2 YYNGEE. Trimming shortened V by 7 bases and J by 4 bases, and 15 bases separated the two germline ends. DNA for the CDR3: TGTGCCAGCGCTTCCGGGGGAGGGAATCAGCCCCAGCATTTT. Protein: CASASGGGNQPQHF. The entire variable domain, with the rest obtained from reference TRBV9 and TRBJ1-5, is as follows: DSGVTQTPKHLITATGQRVTLRCSPRSGDLSVYWYQQSLDQGLQFLIQYYNGEERAKGNILERFSAQQFPDLHSELNLSSLELGDSALYFCASASGGGNQPQHFGDGTRLSIL.

The gene calls are TRBV6-1 and TRBJ2-2, with D perhaps matching TRBD2 (6 bases). Germline CDR1 MNHNS, CDR2 SASEGT. V dropped 4 bases and J dropped 0 bases, with 9 bases sitting between them. The CDR3 runs to 15 residues. DNA for the CDR3: TGTGCCAGCAGTGTAGGGACTTCGAACACCGGGGAGCTGTTTTTT. Protein product: CASSVGTSNTGELFF.

The gene calls are TRBV19 and TRBJ2-7, with D unclear. The CDR3 totals 15 residues. Between the trimmed V and J ends, which lost 3 bases and 0 bases, there was a span of 12 bases. Germline V gene sequence: CDR1 LNHDA, CDR2 SQIVND (reference sequence). CDR3 protein: CASSISASSSYEQYF. The CDR3 coding sequence is TGTGCCAGTAGTATTAGTGCCTCTAGCTCCTACGAGCAGTACTTC.

J is TRBJ2-4 and V is TRBV7-9, with TRBD1 matching over 7 bases. Germline V gene data show CDR1 as SEHNR and CDR2 as FQNEAQ (reference sequence). This CDR3 has 15 amino acids. The trim removed 2 bases at V and 4 bases at J, leaving 5 bases unmatched. The CDR3 reads CASSLMETGKNIQYF. CDR3 coding DNA: TGTGCCAGCAGCTTAATGGAGACAGGGAAAAACATTCAGTACTTC.

This clone is a singleton in its sample. This chain's CDR3 is CASSIGGAYGYTF. CDR3 nucleotides: TGTGCCAGTAGTATAGGAGGCGCTTATGGCTACACCTTC. The chain employs TRBV19 and TRBJ1-2; D call uncertain. Between the trimmed V and J ends, which lost 1 base and 5 bases, there was a span of 8 bases. This CDR3 is built from 13 residues. Germline V gene data show CDR1 as LNHDA and CDR2 as SQIVND (reference sequence).

The J gene is TRBJ2-5, the V gene TRBV7-6; TRBD2 agrees at 9 bases. The junction had 17 bases not matched to a gene; V was cut back by 5 bases and J by 4 bases. CDR1 and CDR2 (germline): SGHVS, FNYEAQ. The CDR3 totals 18 residues. Here the CDR3 reads CASSNRRAGGRAVETQYF. In DNA form, the CDR3 reads TGTGCCAGCAGCAACCGGAGGGCGGGAGGGCGGGCTGTAGAGACCCAGTACTTC.

CDR3 nucleotides: TGTGCCAGTTCTCAACAGGGTGCCTACGAGCAGTACTTC. Its translation: CASSQQGAYEQYF. This chain links TRBV2 with TRBJ2-7; the D gene is possibly TRBD1 (6 bases). Trimming removed 9 bases at V and 2 bases at J, with 14 bases between. Germline CDR1 reads SNHLY; CDR2 reads FYNNEI. The CDR3 runs 13 residues.

The chain employs TRBV7-8 and TRBJ2-3, with TRBD2 matching over 10 bases. Germline CDR1 reads SGHVS; CDR2 reads FQNEAQ. The CDR3 has 14 amino acids. The J segment lost 5 bases and the V segment lost 4 bases, leaving 3 bases of the junction unmatched. The CDR3: CASSYRTSGDTQYF. The CDR3 DNA reads TGTGCCAGCAGCTATCGGACTAGCGGAGATACGCAGTATTTT.

This sequence joins TRBV27 and TRBJ1-4; D not certain. The germline V and J ends were trimmed by 2 bases and 5 bases, with 6 bases remaining between them. CDR1 and CDR2 (germline): MNHEY, SMNVEV (reference sequence). The CDR3 has 13 residues. The DNA for the CDR3 is TGTGCCAGCAGTTTAGTAATCAATGAAAAACTGTTTTTT. Encoded protein: CASSLVINEKLFF.

This clone was recorded a few times. The V and J genes are TRBV30 and TRBJ1-5; D is uncertain. V lost 2 bases to trimming and J lost 4 bases, with 6 bases between them. Germline V gene data show CDR1 as GTSNPN and CDR2 as SVGIG (reference sequence). The CDR3 has 12 amino acids. CDR3 residues: CAWSIVNQPQHF. CDR3 bases: TGTGCCTGGAGTATCGTGAATCAGCCCCAGCATTTT. The full variable domain, rest sourced from reference TRBV30 and TRBJ1-5, is SQTIHQWPATLVQPVGSPLSLECTVEGTSNPNLYWYRQAAGRGLQLLFYSVGIGQISSEVPQNLSASRPQDRQFILSSKKLLLSDSGFYLCAWSIVNQPQHFGDGTRLSIL.

The J gene is TRBJ2-1, the V gene TRBV30; D is unresolved. The CDR3 loop spans 13 amino acids. CDR1 and CDR2 (germline): GTSNPN, SVGIG (reference sequence). The CDR3 nucleotides read TGTGCACTGGATAAGACAAAATACAATGAGCAGTTCTTC. It codes for CALDKTKYNEQFF.

The chain carries TRBV11-2 and TRBJ2-1, with TRBD2 identical over 13 bases. V dropped 5 bases and J dropped 10; count of bases not matched to a gene: 5. Per the germline V gene, CDR1 is SGHAT and CDR2 is FQNNGV. CDR3 length: 14 amino acids. This CDR3 reads CASSPGLAGQEQFF. CDR3 DNA sequence: TGTGCCAGCAGCCCGGGACTAGCGGGACAGGAGCAGTTCTTC.

This chain links TRBV5-1 with TRBJ2-7; perhaps TRBD2 as D (6 bases). This CDR3 is 18 amino acids long. V was cut by 0 bases and J by 2 bases, with 21 bases left in between. Germline V gives CDR1 SGHRS, CDR2 YFSETQ. CDR3 in DNA: TGCGCCAGCAGCTTGGGCCGACTAGTTGGGATGGGGACCTACGAGCAGTACTTC. This gives the protein CASSLGRLVGMGTYEQYF.

The chain links TRBV6-6 to TRBJ2-7, with TRBD1 matching over 10 bases. There are 16 residues in the CDR3. V was clipped by 0 bases and J by 2 bases; unmatched bases: 4. CDR1 and CDR2 from the germline V gene are MNHNY and SVGAGI (reference sequence). The DNA of the CDR3 is TGTGCCAGCAGTTACTCAGGGACAGGGGACCCCTACGAGCAGTACTTC. It encodes CASSYSGTGDPYEQYF.

The rearrangement joins TRBV15 to TRBJ2-7; 10 nucleotides agree with TRBD1. Germline CDR1 LNHNV, CDR2 YYDKDF (reference sequence). This CDR3 is 14 amino acids long. V dropped 5 bases and J dropped 3; count of bases not matched to a gene: 4. The CDR3 here is CATSGTGVVYEQYF. CDR3 DNA: TGTGCCACCAGCGGGACAGGGGTCGTCTACGAGCAGTACTTC.

The V call is TRBV30, the J call TRBJ2-3, with D tentatively TRBD1 (6 bases). The V gene's germline CDR1 is GTSNPN and CDR2 SVGIG (reference sequence). The ends were cut back, 3 bases at V and 2 bases at J, with 12 bases in the middle. The CDR3 sequence is 14 residues long. CDR3 sequence: CAWSVSGATDTQYF. The CDR3 DNA reads TGTGCCTGGAGCGTGTCAGGGGCCACAGATACGCAGTATTTT.

The CDR3 spells CASSVGLAGNYEQYF. For the CDR3, the DNA is TGTGCCAGCAGCGTAGGGCTAGCGGGGAACTACGAGCAGTACTTC. The genes are TRBV9 and TRBJ2-7, with 9 positions matching TRBD2. This CDR3 has 15 amino acids. Germline values: CDR1 SGDLS, CDR2 YYNGEE. V dropped 0 bases and J dropped 3; count of bases not matched to a gene: 4. The variable domain in full, completed from reference TRBV9 and TRBJ2-7, reads DSGVTQTPKHLITATGQRVTLRCSPRSGDLSVYWYQQSLDQGLQFLIQYYNGEERAKGNILERFSAQQFPDLHSELNLSSLELGDSALYFCASSVGLAGNYEQYFGPGTRLTVT.

The gene calls are TRBV15 and TRBJ2-3; 7 bases fit TRBD1. After removal of 0 bases from V and 8 bases from J, the junction contained 11 bases not matched to a gene. Germline assignment: CDR1 LNHNV and CDR2 YYDKDF (reference sequence). This CDR3 spans 16 amino acids. CDR3 loop: CATSRDYDRDVGTQYF. The CDR3 DNA reads TGTGCCACCAGCAGAGATTACGACAGGGATGTCGGTACGCAGTATTTT.

The table lists this clone with a few counts. This chain uses TRBV9 with TRBJ1-1; D is perhaps TRBD1 (5 bases). This CDR3 contains 12 residues. V was trimmed by 4 bases and J by 11 bases, leaving 15 bases between them. Germline assignment: CDR1 SGDLS and CDR2 YYNGEE. The CDR3 loop reads CASSPDGGRAFF. CDR3 in DNA: TGTGCCAGCAGCCCAGACGGGGGTAGGGCTTTCTTT.

V usage is TRBV9 and J usage is TRBJ2-5, with D perhaps TRBD1 (5 bases). CDR3 size: 15 residues. Trimming cost V 3 bases and J 5 bases, with 17 bases left between them. CDR1 and CDR2 (germline): SGDLS, YYNGEE. For the CDR3, the DNA is TGTGCCAGCAGCGCGACAAACCAGGGTTTGGAGACCCAGTACTTC. Translated: CASSATNQGLETQYF.